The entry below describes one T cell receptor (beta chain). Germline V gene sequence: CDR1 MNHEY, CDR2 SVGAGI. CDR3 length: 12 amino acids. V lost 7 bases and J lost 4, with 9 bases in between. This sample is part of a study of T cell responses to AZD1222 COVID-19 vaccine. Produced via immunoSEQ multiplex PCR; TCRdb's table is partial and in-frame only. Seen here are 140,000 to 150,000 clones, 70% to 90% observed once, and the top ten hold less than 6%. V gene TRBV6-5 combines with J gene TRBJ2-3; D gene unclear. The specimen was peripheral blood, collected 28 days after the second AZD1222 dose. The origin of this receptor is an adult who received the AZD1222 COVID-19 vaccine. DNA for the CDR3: TGTGCCAGCACCTCGCACGCAGATACGCAGTATTTT. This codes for CASTSHADTQYF.